The 27 T cell receptor beta chains below all came from one sample that was sequenced in a study of siplizumab effects on memory and regulatory T cells. Sequencing was performed with immunoSEQ multiplex PCR; in TCRdb, only in-frame clones are kept and a portion is missing. Among about 100,000 clones listed, nearly 95% were seen once. The sequenced sample was non-Treg CD4+ T cells sorted from blood. The origin of the receptors is a human donor in good health.

The chain uses TRBV19 and TRBJ2-3; 11 bases line up with TRBD2. In germline, CDR1 is LNHDA, CDR2 SQIVND (reference sequence). The CDR3 sequence is 14 residues long. CDR3 bases: TGTGCAACTGGGACTAGCGGAAACACAGATACGCAGTATTTT. Encoded protein: CATGTSGNTDTQYF.

V usage is TRBV5-1 and J usage is TRBJ1-2; TRBD1 is a possible D gene (5 bases). The germline gives CDR1 SGHRS, CDR2 YFSETQ. The V gene lost 4 bases and the J gene lost 8 bases, with 21 bases spanning the gap. This CDR3 contains 15 residues. The CDR3 here is CASSLEPGPRGGYTF. The DNA of the CDR3 is TGCGCCAGCAGCCTCGAACCGGGGCCGCGAGGCGGCTACACCTTC.

The chain couples TRBV6-6 to TRBJ2-2; unclear D gene. Trimming removed 6 bases from V and 5 bases from J, with 16 bases in between. Germline V gene data show CDR1 as MNHNY and CDR2 as SVGAGI (reference sequence). The CDR3 covers 15 residues. This CDR3 reads CASSRPNWETGELFF. The CDR3 nucleotides are TGTGCCAGCAGCCGACCCAACTGGGAAACCGGGGAGCTGTTTTTT.

The V and J genes are TRBV6-5 and TRBJ2-7, with 9 bases identical to TRBD2. The CDR3 length is 14 residues. V trimming: 6 bases; J trimming: 5 bases; junction bases outside the gene matches: 8. Germline CDR1 is MNHEY and CDR2 is SVGAGI. The CDR3 DNA reads TGTGCCAGCAGGCCGCGCCGGACTAGCGACGAGCAGTACTTC. It translates to CASRPRRTSDEQYF.

This clone was seen a single time. The chain combines TRBV7-2 with TRBJ2-7; D call uncertain. CDR3 size: 14 residues. The germline CDR1 and CDR2 sequences are SGHTA and FQGNSA. Between the trimmed V and J ends, which lost 1 base and 3 bases, there was a span of 10 bases. The CDR3 DNA reads TGTGCCAGCAGCTTAGTACAGACCAACTACGAGCAGTACTTC. As protein: CASSLVQTNYEQYF.

This chain links TRBV4-1 with TRBJ1-1, with 7 bases identical to TRBD1. Trimming at V came to 4 bases and at J to 2 bases, leaving 10 bases not matched to a gene. Germline V gene data show CDR1 as MGHRA and CDR2 as YSYEKL. This CDR3 comprises 16 residues. CDR3 amino acids: CASSLSGQRLNTEAFF. In DNA, the CDR3 is TGCGCCAGCAGCCTATCGGGACAGCGTCTAAACACTGAAGCTTTCTTT.

The V gene is TRBV28, the J gene TRBJ1-2; TRBD1 matches 9 bases. CDR1 and CDR2 from the germline V gene are MDHEN and SYDVKM. J was trimmed by 3 bases and V by 5 bases; bases with no gene match: 10. The CDR3 length is 16 residues. CDR3: CASSLRPGQGYYGYTF. The DNA of the CDR3 is TGTGCCAGCAGTCTACGACCGGGACAGGGTTACTATGGCTACACCTTC.

The chain uses TRBV6-1 and TRBJ1-1; perhaps TRBD1 as D (6 bases). Looked up from germline, CDR1 is MNHNS and CDR2 is SASEGT. The CDR3 is 12 amino acids. Trimming pared 8 bases from V and 5 bases from J, leaving 12 bases between. CDR3 region: CASYREGTEAFF. CDR3 DNA sequence: TGTGCCAGCTACAGGGAGGGGACTGAAGCTTTCTTT.

This chain joins TRBV6-5 and TRBJ1-1, with no clear D. The germline V and J ends were trimmed by 6 bases and 5 bases, with 13 bases remaining between them. CDR3 length: 13 residues. Germline V lookup: CDR1 MNHEY, CDR2 SVGAGI. The CDR3 sequence is CASRRGEGTEAFF. In DNA form, the CDR3 reads TGTGCCAGCAGACGCGGGGAGGGTACTGAAGCTTTCTTT.

This chain's CDR3 is CASRVLSGETQYF. CDR3 nucleotides: TGTGCCAGCAGAGTCTTAAGCGGTGAGACCCAGTACTTC. The chain uses TRBV6-1 and TRBJ2-5; tentative D call: TRBD2 (5 bases). Trimming stripped 6 bases from V and 5 bases from J, with 13 bases between. The CDR3 has 13 amino acids. In germline, CDR1 is MNHNS, CDR2 SASEGT.

The chain joins TRBV7-6 to TRBJ2-1, with 9 bases identical to TRBD1. The CDR3 runs to 15 residues. V was clipped by 5 bases and J by 5 bases; unmatched bases: 7. The germline V gene encodes CDR1 SGHVS and CDR2 FNYEAQ. DNA for the CDR3: TGTGCCAGCAGCAGCCGGGACAGGGCGAACAATGAGCAGTTCTTC. Amino acids: CASSSRDRANNEQFF.

This chain links TRBV29-1 with TRBJ2-1; D is undetermined. Trimming cost V 7 bases and J 0 bases, with 13 bases left between them. The germline V gene has CDR1 SQVTM and CDR2 ANQGSEA. The CDR3 runs to 14 residues. For the CDR3, the DNA is TGCAGCGCCACACATTCGAGCTCCTACAATGAGCAGTTCTTC. It yields the protein CSATHSSSYNEQFF.

This chain joins TRBV19 and TRBJ1-2, with TRBD1 as a possible D gene (5 bases). CDR3 length equals 14 residues. CDR1 is LNHDA, CDR2 SQIVND, per germline (reference sequence). Trimming pared 7 bases from V and 4 bases from J, leaving 16 bases between. For the CDR3, the DNA is TGTGCCAGTAAAGGAGGGGCTCGCGGCTATGGCTACACCTTC. It is translated as CASKGGARGYGYTF.

The gene calls are TRBV6-1 and TRBJ2-5; D gene unclear. CDR1 is MNHNS and CDR2 is SASEGT in the germline V gene. Trimming cost V 6 bases and J 1 base, with 9 bases left between them. The CDR3 is 13 amino acids. The CDR3 DNA reads TGTGCCAGCAGCCGGACCTTCCAAGAGACCCAGTACTTC. Translating gives CASSRTFQETQYF.

This clone occurred once. V and J are TRBV6-5 and TRBJ2-7; D gene ambiguous. Germline CDR1 and CDR2: MNHEY and SVGAGI. Trimming took off 2 bases at V and 2 bases at J, with 13 bases between the two ends. This CDR3 has 15 residues. The CDR3 protein is CASSYRVGPAYEQYF. The CDR3 coding sequence is TGTGCCAGCAGTTACCGGGTAGGACCCGCCTACGAGCAGTACTTC.

This chain links TRBV18 with TRBJ1-2; TRBD1 matches at 7 bases. This CDR3 is built from 13 residues. V gave up 8 bases and J gave up 1 base; unmatched junction bases: 4. Germline V gene lookup returns CDR1 KGHSH and CDR2 LQKENI. The CDR3 is CASLRDSNYGYTF. CDR3 DNA sequence: TGTGCCAGCCTCCGGGACAGTAACTATGGCTACACCTTC.

The chain is built from TRBV5-1 and TRBJ2-4; TRBD2 agrees at 8 bases. V lost 0 bases to trimming and J lost 3 bases; unmatched junction nucleotides: 8. This CDR3 has 17 residues. CDR1 is SGHRS and CDR2 is YFSETQ in the germline V gene. The CDR3 protein is CASSLAVTSAHKNIQYF. CDR3 sequence (DNA): TGCGCCAGCAGCTTGGCCGTGACTAGCGCTCACAAAAACATTCAGTACTTC.

The chain is built from TRBV5-1 and TRBJ1-3, with unresolved D. V lost 0 bases and J 0 bases, leaving 7 bases between the germline ends. CDR1 is SGHRS and CDR2 is YFSETQ in the germline V gene. This CDR3 region has 15 residues. CDR3 region: CASSLASSSGNTIYF. The CDR3 DNA sequence: TGCGCCAGCAGCTTGGCCAGCAGCTCTGGAAACACCATATATTTT. Full variable domain (remainder filled in from reference TRBV5-1 and TRBJ1-3): KAGVTQTPRYLIKTRGQQVTLSCSPISGHRSVSWYQQTPGQGLQFLFEYFSETQRNKGNFPGRFSGRQFSNSRSEMNVSTLELGDSALYLCASSLASSSGNTIYFGEGSWLTVV.

This clone was seen a single time. The genes are TRBV6-6 and TRBJ2-3; 8 bases are a match to TRBD1. V gave up 6 bases and J gave up 0 bases; unmatched junction bases: 8. Germline V gene lookup returns CDR1 MNHNY and CDR2 SVGAGI (reference sequence). The CDR3 consists of 16 residues. CDR3 bases: TGTGCCAGCAGCCCTAGAGGACAGGGAAGCACAGATACGCAGTATTTT. This codes for CASSPRGQGSTDTQYF.

Remarks on this clone: One junction end does not reproduce the germline sequence, and a read error may be involved. The chain joins TRBV10-3 to TRBJ2-5; D gene uncertain. CDR3 size: 12 residues. CDR1 ENHRY and CDR2 SYGVKD come from the germline V gene. CDR3 DNA: TGTGCCATCAGTGAGAACCAAAAGACCCAGTACTTC. This gives the protein CAISENQKTQYF.

J is TRBJ2-3 and V is TRBV18; D possibly corresponds to TRBD1 (6 bases). The V and J ends lost 2 bases and 2 bases respectively, with 11 bases between them. Germline V gene lookup returns CDR1 KGHSH and CDR2 LQKENI. The CDR3 has 15 residues. The CDR3 bases are TGTGCCAGCTCACCATTAGGGGGATCCACAGATACGCAGTATTTT. It is translated as CASSPLGGSTDTQYF. The variable domain in full, completed from reference TRBV18 and TRBJ2-3, reads NAGVMQNPRHLVRRRGQEARLRCSPMKGHSHVYWYRQLPEEGLKFMVYLQKENIIDESGMPKERFSAEFPKEGPSILRIQQVVRGDSAAYFCASSPLGGSTDTQYFGPGTRLTVL.

This chain joins TRBV18 and TRBJ2-1; D call uncertain. Germline values: CDR1 KGHSH, CDR2 LQKENI. The CDR3 consists of 13 residues. V was trimmed by 4 bases and J by 10 bases, leaving 14 bases between them. CDR3 sequence: CASSLLMGYEQFF. CDR3 DNA: TGTGCCAGCTCACTACTTATGGGGTACGAGCAGTTCTTC.

This clone appeared once. The rearrangement links TRBV30 to TRBJ1-5; D gene unclear. Trimming took off 8 bases at V and 8 bases at J, with 16 bases between the two ends. CDR1 is GTSNPN, CDR2 SVGIG, per germline (reference sequence). This CDR3 comprises 12 residues. Here the CDR3 DNA reads TGTGCCCTTCGGACGGGAGTGGAGCCCCAGCATTTT. Its protein is CALRTGVEPQHF.

The chain is built from TRBV5-1 and TRBJ1-2; 7 positions match TRBD1. After removal of 4 bases from V and 3 bases from J, the junction contained 9 bases not matched to a gene. CDR3 length: 15 residues. CDR1 and CDR2 from the germline V gene are SGHRS and YFSETQ. DNA for the CDR3: TGCGCCAGCAGCCCGGGACAGTGGTTCCACTATGGCTACACCTTC. Its protein product is CASSPGQWFHYGYTF.

To note about this clone: Because the CDR3's place on the DNA is in doubt, the DNA is left out and the CDR3 is given as listed by TCRdb. The V call is TRBV12-2, the J call TRBJ2-1; the table gives TRBD2 as D, unverified against the DNA. TRBV12-2 has pseudogene status. The CDR3 is 18 residues long, ends included. The CDR3 is CASRPTKREVARGNEQFF.

The V and J genes are TRBV29-1 and TRBJ1-1, with D possibly being TRBD1 (5 bases). Per germline, CDR1 SQVTM and CDR2 ANQGSEA. The CDR3 totals 18 residues. V was shortened by 3 bases and J by 1 base, with 24 bases between the two germline ends. This CDR3 reads CSVDLAGGKGFGNTEAFF. The CDR3 coding sequence is TGCAGCGTTGACCTGGCCGGAGGGAAGGGGTTTGGGAACACTGAAGCTTTCTTT.

The chain couples TRBV29-1 to TRBJ1-2; D remains unclear. The germline V gene encodes CDR1 SQVTM and CDR2 ANQGSEA. The CDR3 runs to 12 residues. V shed 5 bases and J shed 7 bases, with 14 bases lying between them. CDR3 sequence reads: CSVNDRVTGYTF. The DNA for the CDR3 is TGCAGCGTTAACGATAGGGTTACTGGCTACACCTTC.